Listed here is a single TCR beta chain. Its recognized antigen is unknown. One base away there is no much larger clone; base qualities are not given. The roughly 39 donors, aged 6 to 90 years, were systemically healthy Caucasian individuals from Russia. Ten milliliters of peripheral blood were drawn from each donor into EDTA-treated Vacutainer tubes. Ficoll-Paque density-gradient centrifugation was used to isolate PBMCs, with at least 7 million per sample. Total RNA, at least 6 micrograms per sample, was extracted from PBMCs with Trizol reagent. The percentages of naive CD45RAhigh/CD27high T cells were determined by flow cytometry on a PBMC aliquot from every donor. Libraries were made using 5' RACE. Sequencing instrument: Illumina HiSeq 2500. A second about 7 to 11 cycle PCR used a sample-barcoded 5' primer and a J-beta primer mix. A unique molecular identifier was introduced onto each TCR beta cDNA molecule by a template-switch 5' adaptor carrying 12 random nucleotides. At least 3 million CDR3-containing paired-end reads were obtained from each sample. First-strand cDNA was synthesized from all RNA with the Mint cDNA synthesis kit, primed by a TRBC-specific oligonucleotide. Following uracil-DNA glycosylase treatment, a first 18-cycle PCR with universal primers M1SS and BC2_uni_R was performed on all cDNA. For the original study's pipeline: For normalization, 1 million high-quality reads were randomly selected from each sample, with every read carrying a distinct molecular identifier. Reads with shared molecular identifiers were discarded instead of being binned into consensus sequences. CDR3 identification, clonotype clustering and error correction used MiTCR with a Q25 quality threshold and the strictest error-elimination algorithm. Lower-bound total TCR beta diversity was estimated with a nonparametric unseen species model using Euler transformation. TCRdb took the public reads, trimmed them with fastp at Q25, ran MiXCR for clone calling and kept in-frame beta chains. A single entry per CDR3 protein holds the most common genes and DNA from its merged rows. V and J calls and clone size were set by TCRdb, not the authors. Within this sample are hundreds of thousands of distinct CDR3 sequences, with approximately 65% of them counted one time only. The top ten clonotypes cover approximately 30% of the sample.

This sample is part of a study of blood T cells in healthy people across ages (dated by TCRdb to about 2015). About the investigation overall: In model experiments, roughly one uniquely barcoded TCR beta cDNA molecule per two T cells was captured by template switching. Using deep sequencing normalized with unique cDNA molecular identifiers, the study measured how TCR beta repertoire diversity changes with age. Four age groups were formed from the donors: young (average about 15 years), middle-aged (approximately 39), aged (around 68) and long-lived (about 80). Donors of different ages were randomly distributed across sequencing lanes to avoid experimental bias. Using the same blood draw, the study looked at two additional independent replicas of 1 million unique cDNA reads for two donors, one aged 18 to 30 and the other aged 80 or older.

The junction shows trimming of 2 bases on V and 4 bases on J, and the gene matches do not reach 7 bases of it. Including the terminal cysteine and phenylalanine, the CDR3 comprises 16 residues. Only the CDR3 DNA stays, 48 bases, in frame from base 1. CDR1 and CDR2 (MNHNY, SVGAGI) derive from the germline V gene (reference sequence). General findings and caveats noted by the study authors: Compared with the aged group, the long-lived group had more naive CD4+ T cells, fewer expanded clones and increased TCR diversity, suggesting age selection. As age increased, observed TCR beta diversity per million T cells dropped in a roughly linear way, and a significant reduction was already evident by age 40. Total diversity estimates from one million sequenced T cells were considered lower bounds and underestimates. Because donor CMV infection status was unknown, age-related changes in expanded clonotypes were potentially confounded. Since profiling was done on bulk unsorted PBMCs, naive and antigen-experienced compartments could not be conclusively compared. The percentage of naive T cells measured by flow cytometry correlated strongly with observed TCR beta diversity.

The rearrangement joined TRBV6-6 to TRBJ2-1; TRBD1 aligns with 8 central bases. The sequencing sample was made of blood. The TCR was taken from a man aged 25 to 45 in good health. CDR3 loop: CASSYGTGDVYNEQFF. In nucleotide form, the sequence is TGTGCCAGCAGTTACGGGACAGGTGACGTTTACAATGAGCAGTTCTTC.